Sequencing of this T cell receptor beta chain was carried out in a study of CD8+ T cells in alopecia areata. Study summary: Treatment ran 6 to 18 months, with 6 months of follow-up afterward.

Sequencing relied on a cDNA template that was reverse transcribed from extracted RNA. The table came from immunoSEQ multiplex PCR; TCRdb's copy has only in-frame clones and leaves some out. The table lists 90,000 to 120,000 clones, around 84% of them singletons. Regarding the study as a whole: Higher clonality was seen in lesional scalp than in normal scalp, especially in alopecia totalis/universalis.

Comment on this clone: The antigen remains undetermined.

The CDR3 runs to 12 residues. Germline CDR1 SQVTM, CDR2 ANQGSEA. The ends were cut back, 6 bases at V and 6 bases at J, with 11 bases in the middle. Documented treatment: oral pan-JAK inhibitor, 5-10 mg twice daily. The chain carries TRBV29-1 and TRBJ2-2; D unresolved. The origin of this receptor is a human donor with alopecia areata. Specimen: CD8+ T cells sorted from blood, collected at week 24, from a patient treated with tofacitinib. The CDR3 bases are TGCAGCGTCCGGCTCCTGGCCGGGGAGCTGTTTTTT. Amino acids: CSVRLLAGELFF.